This TCR beta chain was captured in a study of shared clonotypes between healthy human individuals. Turning to the study itself: Researchers assigned three CD4 naive, three CD4 memory, two CD8 naive and one CD8 memory plate to each donor. Study-level points and caveats: A reduction in generation probabilities was seen for non-shared clonotypes relative to those shared by all four donors. With a few donors compared, 4.5% to 6.5% of naive CD4 clonotypes were shared.

Produced via immunoSEQ multiplex PCR; TCRdb's table is partial and in-frame only. The table shows hundreds of thousands of clones, with about 96% occurring only once. Selected positively for CCR7 and CD45RO-negative, naive CD8 cells excluded terminally differentiated effector memory CD45RA+ cells. Notes on this clone: Its antigen is unknown.

Germline CDR1 reads ENHRY; CDR2 reads SYGVKD. The trim removed 7 bases at V and 3 bases at J, leaving 12 bases unmatched. This CDR3 contains 15 residues. The rearrangement links TRBV10-3 to TRBJ2-7, with 7 bases aligning to TRBD2. The clonotype was recovered from a man in his thirties or forties in good health. The sequenced sample was naive CD8+ T cells sorted from blood. Here the CDR3 DNA reads TGTGCCATCAAGAGTCAGAGTAGCGGGCTCTACGAGCAGTACTTC. Its protein is CAIKSQSSGLYEQYF.